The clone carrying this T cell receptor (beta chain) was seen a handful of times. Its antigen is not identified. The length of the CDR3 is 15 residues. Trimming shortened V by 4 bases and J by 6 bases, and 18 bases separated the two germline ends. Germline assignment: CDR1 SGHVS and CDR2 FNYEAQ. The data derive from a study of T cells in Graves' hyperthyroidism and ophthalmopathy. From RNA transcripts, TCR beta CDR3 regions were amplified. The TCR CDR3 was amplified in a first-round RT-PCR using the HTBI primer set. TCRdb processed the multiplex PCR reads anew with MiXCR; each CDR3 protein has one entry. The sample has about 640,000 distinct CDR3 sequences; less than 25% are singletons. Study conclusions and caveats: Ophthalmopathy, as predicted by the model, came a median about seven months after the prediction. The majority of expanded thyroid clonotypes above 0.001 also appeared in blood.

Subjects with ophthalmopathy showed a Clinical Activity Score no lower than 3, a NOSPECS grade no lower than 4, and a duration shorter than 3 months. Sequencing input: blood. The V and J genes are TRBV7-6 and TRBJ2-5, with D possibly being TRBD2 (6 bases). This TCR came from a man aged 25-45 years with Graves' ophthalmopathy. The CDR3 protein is CASSSHGGPGKTQYF. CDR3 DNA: TGTGCCAGCAGCTCACACGGGGGACCGGGCAAGACCCAGTACTTC.